These T cell receptor beta chains were read from a single sample in a study of ipilimumab plus nivolumab after autologous stem cell transplantation. The method was immunoSEQ multiplex PCR; TCRdb's version includes in-frame clones alone and lacks a portion of them. Among roughly 25,000 clones, about 86% were seen once, and the ten largest hold 5.2%. The sample in question was PBMCs, obtained in a trial of ipilimumab plus nivolumab as post-transplant consolidation. These receptors were taken from a male donor with diffuse large B-cell lymphoma. Both conserved end residues are part of each CDR3. Fields, in order: J gene, V gene, CDR3 length, D gene, clone size, CDR3 DNA, CDR3 protein. A D gene is named only where the DNA matches it firmly. Clone size is shown for a subset of rows, as once, few, many or a class of expanded clone.

J: TRBJ1-5; V: TRBV7-9; length: 13; D: NA; size: few; DNA: TGTGCCAGCAGCTTTGAGAGCAATCAGCCCCAGCATTTT; CDR3: CASSFESNQPQHF
J: TRBJ1-6; V: TRBV6-5; length: 14; D: NA; size: NA; DNA: TGTGCCAGCAGTTACTGGGGGGAGGATTCACCCCTCCACTTT; CDR3: CASSYWGEDSPLHF
J: TRBJ2-5; V: TRBV7-6; length: 18; D: TRBD2; size: NA; DNA: TGTGCCAGCAGCCTTCAAATAGCGGGGGCAGCGACCGGCGGGACCCAGTACTTC; CDR3: CASSLQIAGAATGGTQYF
J: TRBJ2-1; V: TRBV7-3; length: 15; D: TRBD1; size: NA; DNA: TGTGCCAGCAGCTCCGACAGGGGGCGGCACAATGAGCAGTTCTTC; CDR3: CASSSDRGRHNEQFF
J: TRBJ2-3; V: TRBV7-2; length: 15; D: NA; size: NA; DNA: TGTGCCAGCAGCCCCCAACTAAGTTTAACAGATACGCAGTATTTT; CDR3: CASSPQLSLTDTQYF
J: TRBJ1-2; V: TRBV7-9; length: 12; D: NA; size: NA; DNA: TGTGCCAGCAGCCCCGGCCCGAATGGCTACACCTTC; CDR3: CASSPGPNGYTF
J: TRBJ2-2; V: TRBV10-1; length: 12; D: NA; size: NA; DNA: TGCGCCAGCAGATCCACGGCCGGGGAGCTGTTTTTT; CDR3: CASRSTAGELFF
J: TRBJ2-2; V: TRBV6-6; length: 15; D: NA; size: NA; DNA: TGTGCCAGCAGCAATCCGGGACAGAACACCGGGGAGCTGTTTTTT; CDR3: CASSNPGQNTGELFF
J: TRBJ2-5; V: TRBV6-1; length: 17; D: NA; size: NA; DNA: TGTGCCAGCAGTGCCCTGCGAGGGCAGCACCACCAAGAGACCCAGTACTTC; CDR3: CASSALRGQHHQETQYF
J: TRBJ1-6; V: TRBV4-1; length: 17; D: NA; size: NA; DNA: TGCGCCAGCAGCCAACCACCAGGAGGTGTGATTAATTCACCCCTCCACTTT; CDR3: CASSQPPGGVINSPLHF
J: TRBJ1-2; V: TRBV6-1; length: 13; D: NA; size: NA; DNA: TGTGCCAGCACCGTTCAGGGGTGGTATGGCTACACCTTC; CDR3: CASTVQGWYGYTF
J: TRBJ1-6; V: TRBV19; length: 14; D: TRBD1; size: NA; DNA: TGTGCCACCACCCCGGACAGGAATAATTCACCCCTCCACTTT; CDR3: CATTPDRNNSPLHF
J: TRBJ1-2; V: TRBV19; length: 13; D: NA; size: NA; DNA: TGTGCCAGTAGTCAATATGGGGGCTATGGCTACACCTTC; CDR3: CASSQYGGYGYTF
J: TRBJ1-5; V: TRBV27; length: 14; D: NA; size: NA; DNA: TGTGCCAGCAGTTTGGGGGGTTGGAATCAGCCCCAGCATTTT; CDR3: CASSLGGWNQPQHF
J: TRBJ1-5; V: TRBV5-5; length: 16; D: NA; size: once; DNA: TGTGCCAGCAGCTTGTCAGCGGGAGTATACAATCAGCCCCAGCATTTT; CDR3: CASSLSAGVYNQPQHF
J: TRBJ1-2; V: TRBV5-6; length: 14; D: NA; size: NA; DNA: TGTGCCAGCAGCTTGAACAGGCGTTACTATGGCTACACCTTC; CDR3: CASSLNRRYYGYTF
J: TRBJ2-5; V: TRBV6-1; length: 13; D: NA; size: NA; DNA: TGTGCCAGCAGTGACGGGCTGGGAGAGACCCAGTACTTC; CDR3: CASSDGLGETQYF
J: TRBJ1-1; V: TRBV5-4; length: 13; D: NA; size: NA; DNA: TGTGCCAGCAGCTTGGACGGTGGCACTGAAGCTTTCTTT; CDR3: CASSLDGGTEAFF
J: TRBJ1-2; V: TRBV4-1; length: 13; D: NA; size: NA; DNA: TGCGCCAGCAGCCAAGATGGGAGCTATGGCTACACCTTC; CDR3: CASSQDGSYGYTF
J: TRBJ2-3; V: TRBV2; length: 12; D: NA; size: NA; DNA: TGTGCCAGCAGTGGTCAACCGGATACGCAGTATTTT; CDR3: CASSGQPDTQYF
J: TRBJ1-1; V: TRBV30; length: 13; D: TRBD1; size: few; DNA: TGTGCCTGGCTAGGGGGCAGAGGCACTGAAGCTTTCTTT; CDR3: CAWLGGRGTEAFF
J: TRBJ2-7; V: TRBV7-2; length: 14; D: NA; size: NA; DNA: TGTGCCAGCAGCTTTGCCGCAGCTTCCTACGAGCAGTACTTC; CDR3: CASSFAAASYEQYF
J: TRBJ2-2; V: TRBV19; length: 16; D: NA; size: NA; DNA: TGTGCCAGTAGAAACCTTCGCGGGGCGGACACCGGGGAGCTGTTTTTT; CDR3: CASRNLRGADTGELFF
J: TRBJ2-1; V: TRBV7-9; length: 16; D: TRBD2; size: NA; DNA: TGTGCCAGCAGCCGGACTAGCGGGGGGGCCCCTGATGAGCAGTTCTTC; CDR3: CASSRTSGGAPDEQFF
J: TRBJ1-3; V: TRBV7-8; length: 16; D: NA; size: NA; DNA: TGTGCCAGCAGCTCAAGGGATGGGGGCTCTGGAAACACCATATATTTT; CDR3: CASSSRDGGSGNTIYF
J: TRBJ2-1; V: TRBV10-1; length: 16; D: NA; size: NA; DNA: TGCGCCAGCAGTGAGCGGCTAGAGGGGTCTTACAATGAGCAGTTCTTC; CDR3: CASSERLEGSYNEQFF
J: TRBJ1-5; V: TRBV19; length: 14; D: NA; size: medium-sized; DNA: TGTGCCAGTAGTATGGACGGCGGCAATCAGCCCCAGCATTTT; CDR3: CASSMDGGNQPQHF
J: TRBJ2-6; V: TRBV5-6; length: 16; D: NA; size: NA; DNA: TGTGCCAGCAGCTTGAGAGTCAGGCCTGGGGCCAACGTCCTGACTTTC; CDR3: CASSLRVRPGANVLTF
J: TRBJ1-5; V: TRBV4-3; length: 14; D: TRBD1; size: NA; DNA: TGCGCCAGCAGCCAAGGGACAGGGGCTCAGCCCCAGCATTTT; CDR3: CASSQGTGAQPQHF
J: TRBJ2-5; V: TRBV7-8; length: 15; D: NA; size: NA; DNA: TGTGCCAGCAGCTTAGCCGACAGCCACCAAGAGACCCAGTACTTC; CDR3: CASSLADSHQETQYF
J: TRBJ1-3; V: TRBV18; length: 14; D: NA; size: NA; DNA: TGTGCCAGCTCAGGTGGGCGCTCTGGAAACACCATATATTTT; CDR3: CASSGGRSGNTIYF
J: TRBJ2-7; V: TRBV19; length: 15; D: TRBD2; size: NA; DNA: TGTGCCAGTAGTATATGGGGTAGCGGGGACTACGAGCAGTACTTC; CDR3: CASSIWGSGDYEQYF
J: TRBJ2-3; V: TRBV6-5; length: 15; D: TRBD2; size: NA; DNA: TGTGCCAGCAGTACCTCTAGCGGGGGCAGGGATACGCAGTATTTT; CDR3: CASSTSSGGRDTQYF
J: TRBJ2-1; V: TRBV11-3; length: 15; D: NA; size: NA; DNA: TGTGCCAGCAGCCATAGGACTCTCCAGGGGAATGAGCAGTTCTTC; CDR3: CASSHRTLQGNEQFF
J: TRBJ2-1; V: TRBV5-4; length: 13; D: TRBD2; size: NA; DNA: TGTGCCAGCAGCCGGCCCGGGGGGACTGAGCAGTTCTTC; CDR3: CASSRPGGTEQFF
J: TRBJ1-2; V: TRBV6-5; length: 14; D: NA; size: NA; DNA: TGTGCCAGCAGACCCGACGGAGAGAACTATGGCTACACCTTC; CDR3: CASRPDGENYGYTF
J: TRBJ2-3; V: TRBV5-5; length: 13; D: NA; size: NA; DNA: TGTGCCAGCAGCTGGACCCTCACAGATACGCAGTATTTT; CDR3: CASSWTLTDTQYF
J: TRBJ2-2; V: TRBV11-3; length: 16; D: TRBD2; size: NA; DNA: TGTGCCAGCAGCCAGGGACTAGCGGGAGGAACCGGGGAGCTGTTTTTT; CDR3: CASSQGLAGGTGELFF
J: TRBJ2-7; V: TRBV7-2; length: 14; D: TRBD1; size: NA; DNA: TGTGCCAGCAGCCCGGGACAGAGCTCCTACGAGCAGTACTTC; CDR3: CASSPGQSSYEQYF
J: TRBJ2-7; V: TRBV19; length: 16; D: TRBD2; size: NA; DNA: TGTGCCAGTAGTGCAAAACCTAGCGGGGGATCCTACGAGCAGTACTTC; CDR3: CASSAKPSGGSYEQYF
J: TRBJ2-3; V: TRBV4-1; length: 15; D: NA; size: once; DNA: TGCGCCAGCAGCCAAGGCCGGGGGGCCACAGATACGCAGTATTTT; CDR3: CASSQGRGATDTQYF
J: TRBJ1-1; V: TRBV4-2; length: 15; D: NA; size: few; DNA: TGTGCCAGCAGCCCTGACCCGGGAAGAAACACTGAAGCTTTCTTT; CDR3: CASSPDPGRNTEAFF
J: TRBJ1-5; V: TRBV12-5; length: 15; D: NA; size: NA; DNA: TGTGCTAGTGGTTGGGGGGACGGAATCAATCAGCCCCAGCATTTT; CDR3: CASGWGDGINQPQHF
J: TRBJ2-3; V: TRBV27; length: 14; D: NA; size: few; DNA: TGTGCCAGCGGCGTAGGAGGGAGCACAGATACGCAGTATTTT; CDR3: CASGVGGSTDTQYF
J: TRBJ1-1; V: TRBV5-1; length: 16; D: NA; size: NA; DNA: TGCGCCAGCAGCTTGGGGTTTGTGCAGCCACCAGGTGAAGCTTTCTTT; CDR3: CASSLGFVQPPGEAFF
J: TRBJ2-2; V: TRBV4-2; length: 15; D: NA; size: NA; DNA: TGTGCCAGCAGCCCTCGACAGATTTACACCGGGGAGCTGTTTTTT; CDR3: CASSPRQIYTGELFF
J: TRBJ1-1; V: TRBV9; length: 13; D: NA; size: medium-sized; DNA: TGTGCCAGCAGCGTAGGCGAAGGGTTCAGAGCTTTCTTT; CDR3: CASSVGEGFRAFF
J: TRBJ1-4; V: TRBV6-5; length: 15; D: NA; size: NA; DNA: TGTGCCAGCAGCGTAACTTCACGCCGGAACGGAAAACTGTTTTTT; CDR3: CASSVTSRRNGKLFF
J: TRBJ2-3; V: TRBV10-3; length: 14; D: TRBD2; size: NA; DNA: TGTGCCATCAAGACTAGCGGGAGCACAGATACGCAGTATTTT; CDR3: CAIKTSGSTDTQYF
J: TRBJ1-6; V: TRBV6-1; length: 14; D: TRBD1; size: few; DNA: TGTGCCAGCAGGACAGGGGTCAATAATTCACCCCTCCACTTT; CDR3: CASRTGVNNSPLHF
J: TRBJ2-5; V: TRBV4-1; length: 16; D: TRBD1; size: few; DNA: TGCGCCAGCAGCCCCCGCGGGACAGGGGGTGTAGAGACCCAGTACTTC; CDR3: CASSPRGTGGVETQYF
J: TRBJ2-3; V: TRBV5-1; length: 14; D: NA; size: NA; DNA: TGCGCCAGCAGCGAAGGGACTCCCCGAGATACGCAGTATTTT; CDR3: CASSEGTPRDTQYF
J: TRBJ2-3; V: TRBV11-2; length: 17; D: NA; size: once; DNA: TGTGCCAGCAGCTTAAGCCCCGCTGGACAAATCACAGATACGCAGTATTTT; CDR3: CASSLSPAGQITDTQYF